This T cell receptor (beta chain) was obtained from a study of T cell repertoires in cytomegalovirus infection. Study background: Public TCR beta signatures were indicative of both CMV infection and a matching HLA type.

Each CDR3 protein gets one entry after TCRdb re-called the reads with MiXCR. This repertoire shows over 25,000 distinct CDR3 sequences, about 20% found once; its top ten account for roughly 80%. Germline assignment: CDR1 MGHRA and CDR2 YSYEKL. Unmatched junction bases numbered 5, after V lost 4 bases and J lost 7 bases. This CDR3 is 13 amino acids long. This clonotype came up a few times. What it binds is not known. This sequence originates from a human donor in good health (CMV status not recorded). Some clones in this sample may be carry-over from other donors' samples. The chain joins TRBV4-1 to TRBJ1-2, with 8 bases aligning to TRBD1. This specimen was CD8+ T cells from cultured PBMCs, taken from culture after CMV antigen stimulation. For the CDR3, the DNA is TGCGCCAGCAGCCTCTCAGGGGGCACTGGCTACACCTTC. It yields the protein CASSLSGGTGYTF.